The present TCR beta chain was sequenced within a study of cytomegalovirus exposure and HLA in healthy donors. Broader study findings: The productive fraction for most TCR beta V segments was about 87% or about 30% in an earlier analysis. V- and J-gene trimming of TCR beta was linked (in a later analysis) to a missense DCLRE1C variant.

Amplification used 60 Vbeta primers and 13 Jbeta primers. The repertoire was sequenced with immunoSEQ multiplex PCR; TCRdb's copy has only in-frame clones and lacks some. The table records fewer than 120,000 clones, 65% to 80% of them present only once. Comments on this clone: Antigen: not known.

With 6 bases clipped from V and 6 bases from J, the junction kept 14 bases outside the gene matches. The germline CDR1 and CDR2 sequences are MNHEY and SMNVEV (reference sequence). The CDR3 covers 15 residues. This sequence was found in a man aged 25-45 years in good health and CMV-seropositive. The chain combines TRBV27 with TRBJ2-7; 7 bases align to TRBD1. Sample: PBMCs. Here the CDR3 reads CASRDQGQSRSEQYF. CDR3 sequence (DNA): TGTGCCAGCAGAGACCAGGGACAGTCCCGATCCGAGCAGTACTTC.